This T cell receptor beta chain was captured in a study of blood T cells in healthy people across ages. Study results and limitations: Naive CD4+ cell counts and diversity both ran higher in long-lived than in aged donors. A strong correlation was seen between TCR beta diversity and naive T cell percentage.

In regard to this clonotype: The antigen is undetermined.

A second PCR of about 7 to 11 cycles used a sample-barcoded 5' primer and a J-beta primer mix. Each CDR3 protein gets one entry after TCRdb re-called the 5' RACE reads with MiXCR. The sample lists 500,000 to 650,000 distinct CDR3 sequences; about 25% were seen once. Germline CDR1 SEHNR, CDR2 FQNEAQ (reference sequence). This CDR3 comprises 15 residues. This same sample was also taken into another study, of T cells of mothers and their children.

The chain combines TRBV7-9 with TRBJ2-5; D not resolved. The last part of the DNA fits TRBJ2-1 better; the J call may be wrong. This sequence was found in a boy aged 2-15 years in good health. Specimen: blood. The CDR3 is CASSLWSGPNRKQFF. The CDR3 DNA reads TGTGCCAGCAGCTTGTGGTCCGGACCAAATCGAAAGCAGTTCTTC.